Listed below are T cell receptor beta chains from one sample, sequenced in a study of shared clonotypes between healthy human individuals. Sequencing used immunoSEQ multiplex PCR; TCRdb keeps in-frame clones, though not all of them. In the table there are about 530,000 clones, about 95% of which are singletons. The sequenced sample consisted of naive CD4+ T cells sorted from blood. All receptors come from a woman aged 30 to 39 in good health. Both conserved end residues are part of each CDR3. A D gene is named only where the DNA matches it firmly. Not all rows give a size; the values are once, few, many and, for expanded clones, a class.

clone_size	j_call	v_call	d_call	cdr3_length	cdr3_aa	cdr3_nt
NA	TRBJ1-1	TRBV7-2	NA	13	CASSLGVGGTPFF	TGTGCCAGCAGCTTAGGAGTCGGCGGGACGCCTTTCTTT
NA	TRBJ2-1	TRBV19	NA	15	CASSIGTPGFYEQFF	TGTGCCAGTAGTATCGGGACTCCCGGGTTCTATGAGCAGTTCTTC
NA	TRBJ1-4	TRBV11-2	NA	15	CASSKTVATNEKLFF	TGTGCCAGCAGCAAGACAGTTGCAACTAATGAAAAACTGTTTTTT
NA	TRBJ1-2	TRBV19	NA	13	CASRVSDNYGYTF	TGTGCCAGTAGGGTATCGGACAACTATGGCTACACCTTC
NA	TRBJ2-3	TRBV5-1	NA	16	CASSLSAAVSTDTQYF	TGCGCCAGCAGCTTGTCAGCGGCGGTCTCTACAGATACGCAGTATTTT
once	TRBJ2-5	TRBV19	TRBD1	15	CASRDRGQGQETQYF	TGTGCCAGTAGAGACAGGGGACAAGGCCAAGAGACCCAGTACTTC
NA	TRBJ2-7	TRBV5-8	TRBD1	15	CASSLGGQGILEQYF	TGTGCCAGCAGCTTAGGGGGACAGGGGATTCTCGAGCAGTACTTC
NA	TRBJ1-3	TRBV21-1	NA	16	CASSKVGAYWGSTIYF	TGTGCCAGCAGCAAAGTGGGTGCCTACTGGGGAAGCACCATATATTTT
NA	TRBJ2-7	TRBV4-1	TRBD2	15	CASSQEKRDHYEQYF	TGCGCCAGCAGCCAAGAAAAGCGGGATCACTACGAGCAGTACTTC
NA	TRBJ2-7	TRBV19	NA	11	CASSMLGQQYF	TGTGCCAGTAGTATGTTGGGACAGCAGTACTTC
NA	TRBJ1-2	TRBV27	TRBD1	17	CASSLSGTDLTVYGYTF	TGTGCCAGCAGTTTATCTGGGACAGATCTAACGGTCTATGGCTACACCTTC
NA	TRBJ2-5	TRBV4-1	TRBD1	19	CASSKGRPGQGTVEETQYF	TGCGCCAGCAGCAAAGGAAGACCGGGACAGGGGACCGTAGAGGAGACCCAGTACTTC
NA	TRBJ2-1	TRBV19	NA	15	CASSMVPGIYNEQFF	TGTGCCAGTAGTATGGTCCCCGGGATATACAATGAGCAGTTCTTC
once	TRBJ1-1	TRBV19	TRBD1	13	CASTGGWRAEAFF	TGTGCCAGTACAGGGGGCTGGCGGGCTGAAGCTTTCTTT
NA	TRBJ2-7	TRBV6-1	NA	15	CASRRGEGSSYEQYF	TGTGCCAGCAGGAGGGGGGAGGGGAGCTCCTACGAGCAGTACTTC
few	TRBJ2-7	TRBV15	NA	16	CATSSLRRTTLYEQYF	TGTGCCACCAGCAGCCTCCGCCGGACTACACTCTACGAGCAGTACTTC
NA	TRBJ2-7	TRBV2	TRBD1	13	CASRGQGMNEQYF	TGTGCCAGCAGGGGACAGGGTATGAACGAGCAGTACTTC
once	TRBJ2-3	TRBV7-8	TRBD1	16	CASSVTDRFSTDTQYF	TGTGCCAGCAGTGTAACGGACAGGTTTAGCACAGATACGCAGTATTTT
NA	TRBJ2-3	TRBV18	TRBD2	16	CASSPSRLAFTDTQYF	TGTGCCAGCTCACCATCGAGACTAGCCTTCACAGATACGCAGTATTTT
once	TRBJ1-3	TRBV5-1	NA	13	CATSRDTGNTIYF	TGCGCCACCTCCCGTGACACTGGAAACACCATATATTTT
NA	TRBJ2-7	TRBV2	NA	13	CASSPGGVGEQYF	TGTGCCAGCAGTCCCGGAGGTGTGGGCGAGCAGTACTTC
NA	TRBJ2-3	TRBV2	TRBD2	14	CASSGLAGLDTQYF	TGTGCCAGCAGTGGTCTAGCGGGTCTAGATACGCAGTATTTT
NA	TRBJ1-1	TRBV6-5	NA	16	CASSFGTAKMNTEAFF	TGTGCCAGCAGTTTCGGGACGGCTAAGATGAACACTGAAGCTTTCTTT
NA	TRBJ1-5	TRBV18	NA	14	CASSPDQGNQPQHF	TGTGCCAGCTCACCCGACCAGGGGAATCAGCCCCAGCATTTT
NA	TRBJ2-1	TRBV18	TRBD2	16	CASSVIAGATYNEQFF	TGTGCCAGCTCAGTGATAGCGGGAGCGACCTACAATGAGCAGTTCTTC
NA	TRBJ2-1	TRBV7-8	TRBD2	15	CASSRRLAGTDEQFF	TGTGCCAGCAGCCGGAGACTAGCGGGAACGGATGAGCAGTTCTTC
NA	TRBJ2-7	TRBV6-5	NA	15	CASSTPKTSSYEQYF	TGTGCCAGCAGTACACCCAAGACTAGTTCCTACGAGCAGTACTTC